The T cell receptor beta chain under discussion was sequenced for a study of CD8+ T cells in alopecia areata. Study findings and constraints: Possibly as an HLA-related effect, TCR sharing across patients appeared less clear than in mice.

CDR1 is SGDLS and CDR2 is YYNGEE in the germline V gene. V was pared by 7 bases and J by 4 bases, with 14 bases between. CDR3 size: 14 residues. This clone was found a few times. Antigen unknown. Sequencing used cDNA as its template, made by extracting RNA and reverse transcribing it. Repertoires were generated with immunoSEQ multiplex PCR, while TCRdb's copy carries only in-frame clones and drops some. The data show 140,000 or so clones, with roughly 46% seen just once and 0.85% to 1% held by the top ten. This TCR derives from a human donor with alopecia areata. Sample: CD4+ T cells sorted from blood, taken at week 0. This chain connects TRBV9 to TRBJ2-2; weak D call: TRBD2 (6 bases). The CDR3 DNA reads as TGTGCCAGCGATAGCGGAATGAGCACCGGGGAGCTGTTTTTT. Translation: CASDSGMSTGELFF.